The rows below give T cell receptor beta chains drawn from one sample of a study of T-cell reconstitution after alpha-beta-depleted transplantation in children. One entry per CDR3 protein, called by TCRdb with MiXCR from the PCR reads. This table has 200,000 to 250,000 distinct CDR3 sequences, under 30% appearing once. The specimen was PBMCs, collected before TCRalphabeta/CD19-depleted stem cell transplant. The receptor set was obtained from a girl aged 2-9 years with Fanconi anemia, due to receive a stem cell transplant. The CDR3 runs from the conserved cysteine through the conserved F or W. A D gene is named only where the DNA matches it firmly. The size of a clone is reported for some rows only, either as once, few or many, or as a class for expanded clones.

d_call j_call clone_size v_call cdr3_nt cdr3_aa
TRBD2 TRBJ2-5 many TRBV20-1 TGCAGTGCTAGTAGGGGCCTAGCGGGAGTTTTGGAGACCCAGTACTTC CSASRGLAGVLETQYF
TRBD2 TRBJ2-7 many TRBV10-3 TGTGCCATCTCCCGACTAGCGGGAGGGCCTTACGAGCAGTACTTC CAISRLAGGPYEQYF
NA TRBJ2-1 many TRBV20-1 TGCAGTGCCACGAAGACCAACAATGAGCAGTTCTTC CSATKTNNEQFF
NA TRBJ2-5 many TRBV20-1 TGCAGTGCTAGAGATGCGAGGAACCAGTACTTC CSARDARNQYF
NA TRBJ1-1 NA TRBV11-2 TGTGCCAGCAGCTCCATCAACACTGAAGCTTTCTTT CASSSINTEAFF
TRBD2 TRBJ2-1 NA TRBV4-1 TGCGCCAGCACCCGGACTAGCGGGAGTAGCCATGAGCAGTTCTTC CASTRTSGSSHEQFF
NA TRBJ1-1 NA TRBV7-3 TGTGCCAGCAGCCCACGAGGGAGCACTGAAGCTTTCTTT CASSPRGSTEAFF
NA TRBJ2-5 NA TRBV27 TGTGCCAGCAGTTGGGACTCCCAAGAGACCCAGTACTTC CASSWDSQETQYF
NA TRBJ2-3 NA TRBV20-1 TGCAGTGTCGTGCGCTTAAATACGCAGTATTTT CSVVRLNTQYF
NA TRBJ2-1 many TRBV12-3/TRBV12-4 TGTGCCAGCAGTTTAGCGCTGGGGCATTGGAAATTTGAGCAGTTCTTC CASSLALGHWKFEQFF
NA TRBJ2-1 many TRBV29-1 TGCAGCGTTGAGGGGACACCCCACAATGAGCAGTTCTTC CSVEGTPHNEQFF
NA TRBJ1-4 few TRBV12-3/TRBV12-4 TGTGCCAGCAGCCTCGAACGGCTTGAAAAACTGTTTTTT CASSLERLEKLFF
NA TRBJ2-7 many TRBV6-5 TGTGCCAGCAGTTATACCGGGGAAGGGGGAATAAAGTACGAGCAGTACTTC CASSYTGEGGIKYEQYF
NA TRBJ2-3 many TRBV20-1 TGCAGTGCTTCCTCCACAGATACGCAGTATTTT CSASSTDTQYF
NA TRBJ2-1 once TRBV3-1 TGTGCCAGCAGCTGGGGAAGGACTACCGGGGAGAAGCAGTTCTTC CASSWGRTTGEKQFF
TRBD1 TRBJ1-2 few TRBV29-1 TGCAGCGTTGGGGGACGGACAGGGAACTATGGCTACACCTTC CSVGGRTGNYGYTF
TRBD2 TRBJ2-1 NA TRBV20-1 TGCAGTGCTAGAGCCTCTAGCGGGGGGGGTTACAATGAGCAGTTCTTC CSARASSGGGYNEQFF
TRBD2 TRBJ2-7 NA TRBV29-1 TGCAGCGTTACCTCCGGGCTAGCGGGGAGTTACTACGAGCAGTACTTC CSVTSGLAGSYYEQYF